This paragraph covers one T cell receptor beta chain sequence. Its specificity is unknown. The sample belongs to a study of cytomegalovirus exposure and HLA in healthy donors. The CDR3 covers 16 residues. Germline CDR1 KGHSH, CDR2 LQKENI. The J segment lost 0 bases and the V segment lost 6 bases, leaving 10 bases of the junction unmatched. Study-wide findings and caveats: An analysis that came later showed most CMV-associated TCR beta chains appearing HLA-restricted.

The PCR had 60 Vbeta and 13 Jbeta primers. Here immunoSEQ multiplex PCR was the method, and the copy in TCRdb shows in-frame clones only, minus some. The repertoire has 150,000 to 180,000 clones, around 79% of them found once; the top ten carry roughly 2.8%. Material for sequencing was PBMCs. This sequence originates from a man younger than 35 in good health and CMV-seronegative. The V call is TRBV18, the J call TRBJ1-1, with 7 bases fitting TRBD1. For the CDR3, the DNA is TGTGCCAGCTCGCCTCTACAGGGGACCATGAACACTGAAGCTTTCTTT. Its translation: CASSPLQGTMNTEAFF. Full variable domain (outside the CDR3, taken from reference TRBV18 and TRBJ1-1): NAGVMQNPRHLVRRRGQEARLRCSPMKGHSHVYWYRQLPEEGLKFMVYLQKENIIDESGMPKERFSAEFPKEGPSILRIQQVVRGDSAAYFCASSPLQGTMNTEAFFGQGTRLTVV.